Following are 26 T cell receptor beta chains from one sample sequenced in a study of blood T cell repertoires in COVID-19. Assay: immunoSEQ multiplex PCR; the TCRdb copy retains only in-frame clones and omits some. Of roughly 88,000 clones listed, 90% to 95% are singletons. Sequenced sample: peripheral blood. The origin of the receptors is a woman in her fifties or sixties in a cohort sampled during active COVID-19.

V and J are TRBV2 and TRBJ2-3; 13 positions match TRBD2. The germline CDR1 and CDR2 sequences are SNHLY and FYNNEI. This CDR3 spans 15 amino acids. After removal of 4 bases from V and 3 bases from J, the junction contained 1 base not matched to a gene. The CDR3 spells CASSGGLAGTDTQYF. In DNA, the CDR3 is TGTGCCAGCAGTGGGGGACTAGCGGGAACAGATACGCAGTATTTT.

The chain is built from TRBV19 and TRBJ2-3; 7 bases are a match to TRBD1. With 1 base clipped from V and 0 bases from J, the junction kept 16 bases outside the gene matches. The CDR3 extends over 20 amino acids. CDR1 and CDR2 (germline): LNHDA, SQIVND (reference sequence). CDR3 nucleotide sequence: TGTGCCAGTAGTATAGTCCCGGTCCAACAGGGGAAAGCTAGCACAGATACGCAGTATTTT. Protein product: CASSIVPVQQGKASTDTQYF.

The CDR3 DNA is TGTGCCACCCGGCTCAGGTCCCTGGGACTAGCGGGCACAGATACGCAGTATTTT. It yields the protein CATRLRSLGLAGTDTQYF. The rearrangement links TRBV7-8 to TRBJ2-3; the match to TRBD2 covers 11 bases. Trimming removed 10 bases from V and 1 base from J; junction bases left unmatched: 16. Germline V gene data show CDR1 as SGHVS and CDR2 as FQNEAQ. CDR3 length: 18 residues.

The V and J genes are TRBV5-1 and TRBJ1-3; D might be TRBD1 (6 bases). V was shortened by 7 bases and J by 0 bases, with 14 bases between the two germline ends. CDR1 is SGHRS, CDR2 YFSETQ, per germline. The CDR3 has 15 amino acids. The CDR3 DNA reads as TGCGCCAGCCAGGACAGCCCCAGCTCTGGAAACACCATATATTTT. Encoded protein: CASQDSPSSGNTIYF.

The CDR3: CASSLDRVGDSPLHF. DNA of the CDR3: TGTGCCAGCAGTCTAGACAGGGTCGGGGATTCACCCCTCCACTTT. This rearrangement joins TRBV2 to TRBJ1-6; 7 bases are shared with TRBD1. Trimming at V came to 5 bases and at J to 8 bases, leaving 9 bases not matched to a gene. The germline gives CDR1 SNHLY, CDR2 FYNNEI. The CDR3 loop spans 15 amino acids.

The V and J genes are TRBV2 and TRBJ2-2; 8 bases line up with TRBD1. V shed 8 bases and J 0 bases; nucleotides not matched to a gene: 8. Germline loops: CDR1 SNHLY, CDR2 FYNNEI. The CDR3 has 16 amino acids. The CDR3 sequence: CASGWGQAANTGELFF. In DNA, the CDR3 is TGTGCCAGCGGTTGGGGACAGGCCGCGAACACCGGGGAGCTGTTTTTT.

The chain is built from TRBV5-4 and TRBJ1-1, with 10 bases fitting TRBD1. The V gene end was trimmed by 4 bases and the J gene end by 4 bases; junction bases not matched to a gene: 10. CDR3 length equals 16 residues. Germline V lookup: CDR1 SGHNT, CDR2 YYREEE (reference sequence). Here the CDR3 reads CASSPYRDRGITEAFF. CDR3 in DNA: TGTGCCAGCAGCCCCTACCGGGACAGGGGTATCACTGAAGCTTTCTTT.

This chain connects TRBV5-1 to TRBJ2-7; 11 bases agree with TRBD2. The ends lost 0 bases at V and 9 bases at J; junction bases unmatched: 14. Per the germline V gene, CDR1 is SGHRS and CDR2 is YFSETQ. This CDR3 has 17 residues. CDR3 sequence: CASSLDLTSGSKLWQYF. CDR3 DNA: TGCGCCAGCAGCTTGGACCTAACTAGCGGGAGTAAGCTGTGGCAGTACTTC.

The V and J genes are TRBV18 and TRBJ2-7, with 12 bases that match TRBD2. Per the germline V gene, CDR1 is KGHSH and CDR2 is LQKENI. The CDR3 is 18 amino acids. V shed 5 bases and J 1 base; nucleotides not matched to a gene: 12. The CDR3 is CASSADSRTSGTSYEQYF. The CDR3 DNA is TGTGCCAGCTCAGCTGATTCCAGGACTAGCGGGACGTCCTACGAGCAGTACTTC. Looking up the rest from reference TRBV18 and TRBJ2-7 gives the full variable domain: NAGVMQNPRHLVRRRGQEARLRCSPMKGHSHVYWYRQLPEEGLKFMVYLQKENIIDESGMPKERFSAEFPKEGPSILRIQQVVRGDSAAYFCASSADSRTSGTSYEQYFGPGTRLTVT.

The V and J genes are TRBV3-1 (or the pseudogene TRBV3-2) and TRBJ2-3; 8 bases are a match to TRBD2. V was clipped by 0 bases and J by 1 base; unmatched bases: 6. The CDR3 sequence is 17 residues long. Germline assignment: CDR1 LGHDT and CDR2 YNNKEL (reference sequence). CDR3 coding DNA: TGTGCCAGCAGCCAAGATCGGTGGCGGGAGGGCACAGATACGCAGTATTTT. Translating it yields CASSQDRWREGTDTQYF.

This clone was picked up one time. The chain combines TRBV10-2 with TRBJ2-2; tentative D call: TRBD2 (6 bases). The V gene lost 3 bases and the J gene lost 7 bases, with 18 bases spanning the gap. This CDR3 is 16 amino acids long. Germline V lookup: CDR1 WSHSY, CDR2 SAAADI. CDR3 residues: CASSEGWDLAGGELFF. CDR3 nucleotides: TGCGCCAGCAGTGAAGGGTGGGACTTAGCCGGCGGGGAGCTGTTTTTT.

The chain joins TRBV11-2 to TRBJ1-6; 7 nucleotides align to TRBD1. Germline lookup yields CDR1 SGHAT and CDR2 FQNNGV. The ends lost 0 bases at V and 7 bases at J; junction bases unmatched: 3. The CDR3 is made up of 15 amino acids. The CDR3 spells CASSLDGTANSPLHF. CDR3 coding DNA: TGTGCCAGCAGCTTAGACGGGACAGCGAATTCACCCCTCCACTTT.

This chain's CDR3 is CASSWGTVSSYEQYF. The CDR3 DNA is TGTGCCAGTAGCTGGGGGACAGTGAGCTCCTACGAGCAGTACTTC. The chain links TRBV19 to TRBJ2-7, with 7 nucleotides matching TRBD1. Trimming removed 6 bases from V and 0 bases from J; junction bases left unmatched: 8. The CDR3 covers 15 residues. Per germline, CDR1 LNHDA and CDR2 SQIVND (reference sequence).

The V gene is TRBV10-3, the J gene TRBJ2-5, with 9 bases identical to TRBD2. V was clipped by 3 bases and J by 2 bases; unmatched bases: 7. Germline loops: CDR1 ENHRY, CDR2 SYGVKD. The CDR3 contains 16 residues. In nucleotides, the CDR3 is TGTGCCATCAGTGATCGGGGCGGGAGGGTTCAAGAGACCCAGTACTTC. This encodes CAISDRGGRVQETQYF.

The CDR3 DNA reads as TGTGCCACCGGACAGGGTTATGGCTACACCTTC. This translates into CATGQGYGYTF. J is TRBJ1-2 and V is TRBV27, with 8 bases lining up with TRBD1. The J segment lost 5 bases and the V segment lost 10 bases, leaving 3 bases of the junction unmatched. Germline CDR1 reads MNHEY; CDR2 reads SMNVEV (reference sequence). This CDR3 contains 11 residues.

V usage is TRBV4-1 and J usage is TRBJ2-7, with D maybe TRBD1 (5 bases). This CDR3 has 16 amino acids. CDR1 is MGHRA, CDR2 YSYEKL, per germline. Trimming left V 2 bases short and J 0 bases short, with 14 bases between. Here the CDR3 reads CASSQMGPQSSYEQYF. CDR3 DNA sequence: TGCGCCAGCAGCCAAATGGGGCCTCAGAGCTCCTACGAGCAGTACTTC.

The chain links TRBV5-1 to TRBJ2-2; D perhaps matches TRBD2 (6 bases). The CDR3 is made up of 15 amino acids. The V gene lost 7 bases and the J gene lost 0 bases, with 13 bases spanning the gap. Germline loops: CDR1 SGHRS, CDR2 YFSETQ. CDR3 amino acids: CASHSGGANTGELFF. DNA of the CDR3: TGCGCCAGCCACTCTGGCGGGGCGAACACCGGGGAGCTGTTTTTT.

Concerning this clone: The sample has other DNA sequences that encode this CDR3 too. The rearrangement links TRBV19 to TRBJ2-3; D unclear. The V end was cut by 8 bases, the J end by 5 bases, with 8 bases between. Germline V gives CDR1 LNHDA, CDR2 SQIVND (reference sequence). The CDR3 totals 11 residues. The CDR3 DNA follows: TGTGCCAGTCAAACTGGAGATACGCAGTATTTT. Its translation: CASQTGDTQYF.

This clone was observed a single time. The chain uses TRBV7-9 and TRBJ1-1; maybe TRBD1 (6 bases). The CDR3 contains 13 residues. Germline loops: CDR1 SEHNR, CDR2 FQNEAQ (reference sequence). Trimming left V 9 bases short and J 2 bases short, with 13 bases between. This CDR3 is CASEQGANTEAFF. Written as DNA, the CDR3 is TGTGCCAGTGAACAGGGTGCTAACACTGAAGCTTTCTTT.

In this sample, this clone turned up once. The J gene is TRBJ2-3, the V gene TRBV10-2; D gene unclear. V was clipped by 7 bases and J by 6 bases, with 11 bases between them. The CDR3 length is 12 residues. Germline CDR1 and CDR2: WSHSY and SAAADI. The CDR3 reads CASTRQADTQYF. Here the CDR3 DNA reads TGCGCCAGCACAAGGCAGGCCGATACGCAGTATTTT.

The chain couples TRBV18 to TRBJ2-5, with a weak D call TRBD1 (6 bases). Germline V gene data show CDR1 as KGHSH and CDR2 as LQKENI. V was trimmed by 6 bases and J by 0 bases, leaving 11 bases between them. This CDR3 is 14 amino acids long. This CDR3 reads CASSPRTDQETQYF. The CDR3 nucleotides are TGTGCCAGCTCCCCGAGGACAGACCAAGAGACCCAGTACTTC.

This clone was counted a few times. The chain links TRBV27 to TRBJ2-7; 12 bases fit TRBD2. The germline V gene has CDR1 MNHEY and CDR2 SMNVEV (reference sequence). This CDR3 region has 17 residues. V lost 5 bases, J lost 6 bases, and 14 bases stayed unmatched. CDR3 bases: TGTGCCAGCAGTCCTGCTAGCGGGAGGGAGAAGGGGAGCGAGCAGTACTTC. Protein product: CASSPASGREKGSEQYF.

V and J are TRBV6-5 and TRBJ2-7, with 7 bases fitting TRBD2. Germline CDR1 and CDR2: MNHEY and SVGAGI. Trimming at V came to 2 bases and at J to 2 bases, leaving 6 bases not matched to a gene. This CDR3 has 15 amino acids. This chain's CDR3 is CASSYAGEGTYEQYF. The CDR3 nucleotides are TGTGCCAGCAGTTACGCGGGAGAGGGAACCTACGAGCAGTACTTC.

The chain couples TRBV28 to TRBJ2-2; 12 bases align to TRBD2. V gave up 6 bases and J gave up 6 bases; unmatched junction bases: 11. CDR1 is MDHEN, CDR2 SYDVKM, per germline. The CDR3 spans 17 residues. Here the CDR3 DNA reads TGTGCCAGCAGCCAAGCGACTAGCGGGAGAGGTTCCGGGGAGCTGTTTTTT. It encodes CASSQATSGRGSGELFF.

CDR3 sequence: CASSLDSRMNTEAFF. The DNA of the CDR3 is TGCGCCAGCAGCTTGGACAGTAGAATGAACACTGAAGCTTTCTTT. The rearrangement joins TRBV5-1 to TRBJ1-1; D remains ambiguous. V lost 0 bases and J lost 0, with 9 bases in between. The length of the CDR3 is 15 residues. Germline V CDR1 and CDR2: SGHRS, YFSETQ. Using reference TRBV5-1 and TRBJ1-1 for the parts outside the CDR3, the full variable domain is KAGVTQTPRYLIKTRGQQVTLSCSPISGHRSVSWYQQTPGQGLQFLFEYFSETQRNKGNFPGRFSGRQFSNSRSEMNVSTLELGDSALYLCASSLDSRMNTEAFFGQGTRLTVV.

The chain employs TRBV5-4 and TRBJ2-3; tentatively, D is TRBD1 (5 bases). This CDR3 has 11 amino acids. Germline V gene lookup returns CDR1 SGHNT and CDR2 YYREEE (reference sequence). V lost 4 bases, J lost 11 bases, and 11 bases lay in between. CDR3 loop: CASSTTVEQYF. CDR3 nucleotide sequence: TGTGCCAGCAGCACGACAGTGGAGCAGTATTTT.